This TCR beta chain was sequenced during a study of blood T cell repertoires in COVID-19. As for the study in general: Sites in the United States, Italy and Spain provided acute and convalescent COVID-19 samples. Sources were T cells, B-cell-depleted T cells, or PBMCs; the material itself was cDNA or gDNA.

CDR1 is GTSNPN and CDR2 is SVGIG in the germline V gene (reference sequence). V lost 0 bases, J lost 7 bases, and 4 bases lay in between. The CDR3 is 11 amino acids. Authors' analysis steps: Quantification of nucleated cells was approximated via reference gene primer amplification. Sequenced by immunoSEQ multiplex PCR; TCRdb stores in-frame clones only, minus some. From that table come the V and J calls and clone size; the DNA was used to work out D and trimming. There are some 120,000 clones in the sample; approximately 84% occur only once, and less than 8% lies in the top ten. The source material was peripheral blood. This chain connects TRBV30 to TRBJ1-3; D remains unclear. The TCR was taken from a man in his 70s with active or convalescent COVID-19. The CDR3 DNA follows: TGTGCCTGGAGTGTTCGGAACACCATATATTTT. Translating gives CAWSVRNTIYF.